These 7 T cell receptor beta chains originate from one sample sequenced in a study of blood T cell repertoires in COVID-19. Libraries were prepared by immunoSEQ multiplex PCR; TCRdb keeps only in-frame clonotypes and omits some of them. The data contain about 250,000 clones, around 89% of them singletons. Material for sequencing was peripheral blood. These receptors all stem from a man aged 25 to 40 with acute or convalescent COVID-19.

CDR3 DNA: TGTGCCAGCTCACCCCAGACAGGCGATAATCAGCCCCAGCATTTT. Amino acid sequence: CASSPQTGDNQPQHF. This chain uses TRBV18 with TRBJ1-5; D perhaps matches TRBD1 (6 bases). This CDR3 is built from 15 residues. V lost 3 bases and J lost 4, with 13 bases in between. The germline CDR1 and CDR2 sequences are KGHSH and LQKENI.

The V call is TRBV28, the J call TRBJ1-5, with D hard to call. V lost 1 base, J lost 9 bases, and 16 bases lay in between. The germline CDR1 and CDR2 sequences are MDHEN and SYDVKM. The length of the CDR3 is 15 residues. CDR3 DNA: TGTGCCAGCAGTTTATCCCTTCTGGGCTTGGGGCCCCAGCATTTT. Its translation is CASSLSLLGLGPQHF. The whole variable domain, filled in from reference TRBV28 and TRBJ1-5, reads DVKVTQSSRYLVKRTGEKVFLECVQDMDHENMFWYRQDPGLGLRLIYFSYDVKMKEKGDIPEGYSVSREKKERFSLILESASTNQTSMYLCASSLSLLGLGPQHFGDGTRLSIL.

The chain employs TRBV7-9 and TRBJ1-2, with 8 bases matching TRBD1. The CDR3 length is 15 residues. The junction had 13 bases not matched to a gene; V was cut back by 5 bases and J by 8 bases. The V gene's germline CDR1 is SEHNR and CDR2 FQNEAQ (reference sequence). The CDR3 nucleotides are TGTGCCAGCAGCCCAACGCGGGACAGGCTTACGGGCTACACCTTC. Its protein product is CASSPTRDRLTGYTF.

This clone is a singleton in its sample. This chain joins TRBV27 and TRBJ2-3; 10 nucleotides match TRBD2. Germline CDR1 reads MNHEY; CDR2 reads SMNVEV (reference sequence). The CDR3 spans 15 residues. V lost 7 bases, J lost 1 base, and 5 bases stayed unmatched. CDR3 coding DNA: TGTGCCAGCAAACTCGGGACTAGCGGCACAGATACGCAGTATTTT. It specifies CASKLGTSGTDTQYF.

The V and J genes are TRBV7-3 and TRBJ1-2; TRBD1 agrees at 7 bases. The CDR3 has 13 residues. Trimming cost V 5 bases and J 8 bases; bases outside gene matches: 8. CDR1 and CDR2 from the germline V gene are SGHTA and FQGTGA. CDR3 loop: CASSPQQGTGYTF. The CDR3 DNA is TGTGCCAGCAGCCCGCAACAGGGGACGGGCTACACCTTC. Using reference TRBV7-3 and TRBJ1-2 for the parts outside the CDR3, the full variable domain is GAGVSQTPSNKVTEKGKYVELRCDPISGHTALYWYRQSLGQGPEFLIYFQGTGAADDSGLPNDRFFAVRPEGSVSTLKIQRTERGDSAVYLCASSPQQGTGYTFGSGTRLTVV.

V and J are TRBV28 and TRBJ2-5, with a weak D call TRBD1 (6 bases). Trimming took off 4 bases at V and 5 bases at J, with 20 bases between the two ends. Germline CDR1 reads MDHEN; CDR2 reads SYDVKM. CDR3 length: 16 amino acids. The CDR3 DNA sequence: TGTGCCAGCAGTTCCAGACAGGCGTCTGTTTTGGAGACCCAGTACTTC. Translation gives CASSSRQASVLETQYF. Filled out from reference TRBV28 and TRBJ2-5, the complete variable domain reads DVKVTQSSRYLVKRTGEKVFLECVQDMDHENMFWYRQDPGLGLRLIYFSYDVKMKEKGDIPEGYSVSREKKERFSLILESASTNQTSMYLCASSSRQASVLETQYFGPGTRLLVL.

The rearrangement uses TRBV5-5 and TRBJ2-1; 9 bases are shared with TRBD1. The V and J ends lost 5 bases and 4 bases, in that order; junction bases with no gene match: 10. The germline V gene has CDR1 SGHKS and CDR2 YYEKEE (reference sequence). The CDR3 is 16 residues long. The CDR3 bases are TGTGCCAGCAGACACTCCGGGACAGGGACTTACAATGAGCAGTTCTTC. Translating it yields CASRHSGTGTYNEQFF. Full variable domain (outside the CDR3, taken from reference TRBV5-5 and TRBJ2-1): DAGVTQSPTHLIKTRGQQVTLRCSPISGHKSVSWYQQVLGQGPQFIFQYYEKEERGRGNFPDRFSARQFPNYSSELNVNALLLGDSALYLCASRHSGTGTYNEQFFGPGTRLTVL.